This paragraph reports one T cell receptor (beta chain). The target antigen is unknown. The data were taken from a study of shared clonotypes between healthy human individuals. Notes on the study in general: The researchers took only blood, and tissue repertoires probably look different. The expectation was that sequencing depth would affect clonotype sharing among donors. Approximately 5% was the fraction of naive CD4 clonotypes found shared across a few donors. Memory subsets had estimated richness that was generally smaller than that of naive subsets.

Clones were read by immunoSEQ multiplex PCR, and TCRdb kept only the in-frame ones, dropping some. Among about a million clones, 60% to 80% were seen once, and the ten largest hold approximately 0.95%. This TCR came from a man aged 18 to 30 in good health. Some clones in this sample may be carry-over from other donors' samples. Sequenced: memory CD4+ T cells from PBMCs. The subset: CD45RA-negative fraction.

The CDR3 sequence: CASSQDFAGGSGNQPQHF. The CDR3 DNA reads TGCGCCAGCAGCCAAGATTTTGCGGGGGGCTCGGGCAATCAGCCCCAGCATTTT. This chain connects TRBV4-1 to TRBJ1-5, with D possibly TRBD1 on 6 matching bases. V lost 0 bases and J lost 2, with 17 bases in between. There are 18 residues in the CDR3. Germline V gene sequence: CDR1 MGHRA, CDR2 YSYEKL.